These 2 T cell receptor beta chains came from one sample sequenced in a study of CD8+ T cells in alopecia areata. As the sequencing template, cDNA was produced by extracting RNA and reverse transcribing it. Sequenced by immunoSEQ multiplex PCR; TCRdb stores in-frame clones only, minus some. Altogether 1,500 to 2,000 clones were found in the sample, and no singletons occur. This sample's time point: mouse skin at time of skin grafting. The source material was skin, sampled at week 0. These receptors came from a C3H/HeJ mouse with alopecia areata. The strain's MHC type: H2-k.

This clone was seen many times. Gene and germline names: mouse. The read halts 4 residues ahead of the CDR3 end, with the missing end drawn from the germline J gene. This rearrangement joins TRBV13-1 to TRBJ2-5, with D possibly being TRBD2 (7 bases). V was trimmed by 0 bases and J by 0 bases, leaving 11 bases between them. CDR3 size: 16 residues. The germline CDR1 and CDR2 sequences are NSHNY and SYGAGN. Incomplete CDR3 DNA: TGTGCCAGCAGTGATGATGGGGGGCTTAACCAAGAC. This gives the protein CASSDDGGLNQD. The whole CDR3 is CASSDDGGLNQDTQYF.

Within the sample, this clone is medium-sized (0.01 to 0.1%). Mouse germline and gene names are used. With the read ending 4 residues before the CDR3 end, the germline J gene is used to fill in that end. This chain uses TRBV12-2 with TRBJ2-5; 7 positions agree with TRBD2. J gave up 3 bases and V 8 bases, and 4 bases lay outside the gene matches. The CDR3 has 12 amino acids. Germline V gene sequence: CDR1 SGHLS, CDR2 HYDKME. The DNA read from the CDR3 is TGTGCCAAATGGACTGGACAAGAC. Translated, it gives CAKWTGQD. The whole CDR3 sequence reads CAKWTGQDTQYF.